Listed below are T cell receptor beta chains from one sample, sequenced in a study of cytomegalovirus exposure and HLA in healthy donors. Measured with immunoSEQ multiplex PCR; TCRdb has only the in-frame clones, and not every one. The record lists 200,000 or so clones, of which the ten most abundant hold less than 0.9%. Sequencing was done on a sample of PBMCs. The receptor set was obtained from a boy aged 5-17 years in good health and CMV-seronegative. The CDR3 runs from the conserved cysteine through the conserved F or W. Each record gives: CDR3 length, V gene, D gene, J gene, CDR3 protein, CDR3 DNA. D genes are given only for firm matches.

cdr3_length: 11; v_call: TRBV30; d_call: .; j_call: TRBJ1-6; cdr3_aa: CAFSGGSPLHF; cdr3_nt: TGTGCCTTTAGCGGGGGATCACCCCTCCACTTT
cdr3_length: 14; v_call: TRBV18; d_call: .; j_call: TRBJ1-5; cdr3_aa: CASSPSRVNQPQHF; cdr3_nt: TGTGCCAGCTCACCGTCACGGGTCAATCAGCCCCAGCATTTT
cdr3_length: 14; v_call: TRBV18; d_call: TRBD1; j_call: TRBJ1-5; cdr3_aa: CASSLGQYNQPQHF; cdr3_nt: TGTGCCAGCTCACTGGGACAGTACAATCAGCCCCAGCATTTT
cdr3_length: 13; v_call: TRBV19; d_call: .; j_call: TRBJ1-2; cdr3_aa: CASSFSGYDGYTF; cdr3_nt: TGTGCCAGTAGCTTTTCAGGGTACGATGGCTACACCTTC
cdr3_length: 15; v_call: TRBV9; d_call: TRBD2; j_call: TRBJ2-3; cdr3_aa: CASSPLAESTDTQYF; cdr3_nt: TGTGCCAGCAGCCCACTAGCGGAGAGCACAGATACGCAGTATTTT
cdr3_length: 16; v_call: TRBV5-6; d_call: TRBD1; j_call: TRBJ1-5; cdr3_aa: CASSLGGDRSYQPQHF; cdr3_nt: TGTGCCAGCAGCTTGGGGGGGGACAGATCTTATCAGCCCCAGCATTTT
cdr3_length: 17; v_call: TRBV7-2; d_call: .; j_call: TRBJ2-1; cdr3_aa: CASSFLGGVSSYNEQFF; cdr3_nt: TGTGCCAGCAGCTTTCTCGGCGGGGTGAGCTCCTACAATGAGCAGTTCTTC
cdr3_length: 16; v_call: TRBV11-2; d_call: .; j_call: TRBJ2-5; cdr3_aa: CASSLVVANPPRPQYF; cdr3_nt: TGTGCCAGCAGCTTAGTCGTGGCGAACCCTCCGAGGCCCCAGTACTTC
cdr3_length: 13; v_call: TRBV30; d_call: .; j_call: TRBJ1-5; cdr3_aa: CAWSRQGNQPQHF; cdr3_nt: TGTGCCTGGAGTAGACAGGGCAATCAGCCCCAGCATTTT
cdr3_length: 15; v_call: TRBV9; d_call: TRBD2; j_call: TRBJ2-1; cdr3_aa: CASSVGLAAYNEQFF; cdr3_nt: TGTGCCAGCAGCGTGGGACTAGCGGCCTACAATGAGCAGTTCTTC
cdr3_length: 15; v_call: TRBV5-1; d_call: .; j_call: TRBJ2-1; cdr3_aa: CASNSGDVSYNEQFF; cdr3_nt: TGCGCCAGCAACTCGGGGGATGTAAGCTACAATGAGCAGTTCTTC
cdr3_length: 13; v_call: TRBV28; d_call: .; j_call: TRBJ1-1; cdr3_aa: CASSFGIYTEAFF; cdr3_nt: TGTGCCAGCAGTTTTGGCATATACACTGAAGCTTTCTTT
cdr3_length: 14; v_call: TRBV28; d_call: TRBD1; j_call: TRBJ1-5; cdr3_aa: CASSMGQGYKPQHF; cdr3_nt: TGTGCCAGCAGCATGGGACAGGGCTATAAGCCCCAGCATTTT
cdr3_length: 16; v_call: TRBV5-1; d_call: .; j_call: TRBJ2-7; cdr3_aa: CASSLTPRGGAYEQYF; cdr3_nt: TGCGCCAGCAGCTTGACCCCACGTGGGGGGGCTTACGAGCAGTACTTC
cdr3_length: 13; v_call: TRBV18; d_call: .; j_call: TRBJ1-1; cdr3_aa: CASSPGQRYAAFF; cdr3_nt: TGTGCCAGCTCACCAGGACAGAGGTACGCAGCTTTCTTT
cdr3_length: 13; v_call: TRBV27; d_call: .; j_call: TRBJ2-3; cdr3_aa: CASSSQRADTQYF; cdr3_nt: TGTGCCAGCAGTTCACAACGGGCAGATACGCAGTATTTT
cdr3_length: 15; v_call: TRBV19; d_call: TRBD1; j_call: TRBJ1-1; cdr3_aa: CASSIMGQGATEAFF; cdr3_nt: TGTGCCAGTAGTATAATGGGGCAGGGGGCAACTGAAGCTTTCTTT
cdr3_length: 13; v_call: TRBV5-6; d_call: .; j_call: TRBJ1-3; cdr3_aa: CASSLRGSDTIYF; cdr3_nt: TGTGCCAGCAGCTTGAGGGGCTCGGACACCATATATTTT
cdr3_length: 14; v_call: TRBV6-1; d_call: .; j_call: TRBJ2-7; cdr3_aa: CASSVSGIPYEQYF; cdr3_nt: TGTGCCAGCAGTGTTTCGGGGATTCCCTACGAGCAGTACTTC
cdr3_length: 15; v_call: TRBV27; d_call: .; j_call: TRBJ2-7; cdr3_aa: CASSSAGTDSYEQYF; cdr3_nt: TGTGCCAGCAGTTCCGCCGGGACGGACAGCTACGAGCAGTACTTC
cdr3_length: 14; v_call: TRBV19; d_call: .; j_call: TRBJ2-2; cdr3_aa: CASSMVGRNGELFF; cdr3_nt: TGTGCCAGTAGTATGGTGGGGCGAAACGGGGAGCTGTTTTTT
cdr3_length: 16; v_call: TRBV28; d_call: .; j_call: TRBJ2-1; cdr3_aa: CASSLVVPSSYNEQFF; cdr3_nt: TGTGCCAGCAGTTTGGTGGTCCCGAGCTCCTACAATGAGCAGTTCTTC
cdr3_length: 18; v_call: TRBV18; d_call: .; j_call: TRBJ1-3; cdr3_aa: CASSPRGSGAYSGNTIYF; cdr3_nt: TGTGCCAGCTCACCACGTGGGTCGGGAGCCTACTCTGGAAACACCATATATTTT
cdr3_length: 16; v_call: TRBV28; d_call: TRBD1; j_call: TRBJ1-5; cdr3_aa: CATSLYRDRVDQPQHF; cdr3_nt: TGTGCCACCTCCTTATACCGGGACAGGGTGGATCAGCCCCAGCATTTT
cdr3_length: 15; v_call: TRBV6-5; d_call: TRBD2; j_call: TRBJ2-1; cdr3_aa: CASSYGRGGHNEQFF; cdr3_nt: TGTGCCAGCAGTTACGGGCGGGGGGGACACAATGAGCAGTTCTTC
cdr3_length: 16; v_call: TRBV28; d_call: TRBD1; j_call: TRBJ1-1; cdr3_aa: CASSLWRQGLNTEAFF; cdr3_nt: TGTGCCAGCAGTTTATGGAGACAGGGACTGAACACTGAAGCTTTCTTT
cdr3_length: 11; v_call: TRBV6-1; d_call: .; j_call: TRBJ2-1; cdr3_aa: CASSGTGTLFF; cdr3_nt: TGTGCCAGCAGTGGGACCGGGACATTGTTCTTC
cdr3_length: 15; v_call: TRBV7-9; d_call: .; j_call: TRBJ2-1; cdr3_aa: CASSLVGAGRNEQFF; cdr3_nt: TGTGCCAGCAGCTTAGTTGGGGCCGGACGAAATGAGCAGTTCTTC
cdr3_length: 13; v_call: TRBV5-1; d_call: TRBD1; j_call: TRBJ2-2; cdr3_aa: CASSTGGTGELFF; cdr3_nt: TGCGCCAGCAGTACAGGGGGTACCGGGGAGCTGTTTTTT
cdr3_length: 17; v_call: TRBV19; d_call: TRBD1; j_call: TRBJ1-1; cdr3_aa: CASTAPRQGWSNTEAFF; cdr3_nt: TGTGCCAGTACAGCCCCCCGACAGGGGTGGTCGAACACTGAAGCTTTCTTT
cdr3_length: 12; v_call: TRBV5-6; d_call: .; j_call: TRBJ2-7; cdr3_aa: CASSAREYEQYF; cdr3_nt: TGTGCCAGCAGCGCCAGGGAATACGAGCAGTACTTC
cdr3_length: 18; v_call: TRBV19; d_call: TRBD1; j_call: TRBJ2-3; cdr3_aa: CASSIGPVGTGWADTQYF; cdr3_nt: TGTGCCAGTAGTATAGGTCCGGTGGGGACAGGGTGGGCGGATACGCAGTATTTT
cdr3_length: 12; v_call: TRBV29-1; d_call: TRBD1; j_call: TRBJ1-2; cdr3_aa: CSVGGQYYGYTF; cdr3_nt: TGCAGCGTTGGGGGACAGTACTATGGCTACACCTTC
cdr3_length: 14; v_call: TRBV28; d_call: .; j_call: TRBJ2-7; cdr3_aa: CASSLARFTYEQYF; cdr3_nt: TGTGCCAGCAGTTTAGCACGGTTTACCTACGAGCAGTACTTC
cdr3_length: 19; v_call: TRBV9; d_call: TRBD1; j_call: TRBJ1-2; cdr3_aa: CASSVAGDPQGRTNYGYTF; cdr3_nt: TGTGCCAGCAGCGTAGCCGGAGATCCACAGGGGCGCACTAACTATGGCTACACCTTC
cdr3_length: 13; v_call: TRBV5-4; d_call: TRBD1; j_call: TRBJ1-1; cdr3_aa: CASSITGGTEAFF; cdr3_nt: TGTGCCAGCAGCATTACAGGGGGCACTGAAGCTTTCTTT
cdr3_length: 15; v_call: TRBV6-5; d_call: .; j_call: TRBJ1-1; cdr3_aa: CASSYSFSGDTEAFF; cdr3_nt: TGTGCCAGCAGTTACTCGTTTTCGGGTGACACTGAAGCTTTCTTT
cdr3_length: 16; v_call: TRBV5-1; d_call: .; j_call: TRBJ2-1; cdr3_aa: CASSPLGSAGHNEQFF; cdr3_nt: TGCGCCAGCAGCCCCCTTGGGAGCGCCGGTCACAATGAGCAGTTCTTC
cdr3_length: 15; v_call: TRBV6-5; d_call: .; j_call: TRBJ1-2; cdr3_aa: CASSPGIVSSYGYTF; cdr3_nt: TGTGCCAGCAGTCCCGGGATAGTGTCCAGCTATGGCTACACCTTC
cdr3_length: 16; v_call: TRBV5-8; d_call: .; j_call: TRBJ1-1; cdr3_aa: CASSLAGMGMNTEAFF; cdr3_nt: TGTGCCAGCAGCTTGGCAGGGATGGGGATGAACACTGAAGCTTTCTTT
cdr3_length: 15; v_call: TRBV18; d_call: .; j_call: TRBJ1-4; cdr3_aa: CASSPPSRGSEKLFF; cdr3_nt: TGTGCCAGCTCACCACCATCCAGGGGAAGCGAAAAACTGTTTTTT
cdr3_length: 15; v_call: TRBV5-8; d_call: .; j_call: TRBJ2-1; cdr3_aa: CASSFEGGPYNEQFF; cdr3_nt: TGTGCCAGCAGCTTTGAAGGGGGTCCGTACAATGAGCAGTTCTTC
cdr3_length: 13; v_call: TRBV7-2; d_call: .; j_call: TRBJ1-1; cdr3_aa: CASSPTPGSEAFF; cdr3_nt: TGTGCCAGCAGCCCCACTCCGGGAAGTGAAGCTTTCTTT
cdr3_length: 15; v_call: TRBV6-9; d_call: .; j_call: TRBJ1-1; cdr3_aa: CASSLRIRGSTEAFF; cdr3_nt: TGTGCCAGCAGTTTGAGAATCAGGGGTAGCACTGAAGCTTTCTTT
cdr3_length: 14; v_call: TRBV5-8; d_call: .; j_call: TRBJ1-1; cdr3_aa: CASSRYTPNTEAFF; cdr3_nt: TGTGCCAGCAGCCGTTACACCCCGAACACTGAAGCTTTCTTT